This T cell receptor beta chain was identified in a study of identical twins. Study outcomes and limitations: There was an excess of low generation probability in the out-of-frame alpha sequences that twins shared. Model-predicted out-of-frame TCR alpha sharing fell below observed values in monozygotic twins. With abundant cord blood beta clonotypes, insertions were fewer; memory repertoires showed no such pattern.

MiXCR, applied by TCRdb to the 5' RACE reads, yields one record per CDR3 protein. The table shows around 670,000 distinct CDR3 sequences, with around 6% occurring only once. Notes on this clonotype: As yet, its antigen is unknown.

Sequenced: naive T cells sorted from blood. The source of this sequence is a man between 18 and 29 years old in good health.

The CDR3 DNA is TGTGCCAGCAGCCAAGGACAGGTTGACACCGGGGAGCTGTTTTTT. Translation: CASSQGQVDTGELFF. The rearrangement joins TRBV3-1 to TRBJ2-2; D possibly corresponds to TRBD1 (6 bases). Germline V lookup: CDR1 LGHDT, CDR2 YNNKEL (reference sequence). This CDR3 has 15 residues. V was cut by 1 base and J by 3 bases, with 9 bases left in between.